This T cell receptor (beta chain) was identified during a study of molecular identifiers for immune sequencing clone quantification. This clonotype occurred a few times. One entry per CDR3 protein results from TCRdb running MiXCR on the PCR reads. The sample lists approximately 100,000 distinct CDR3 sequences; around a third were seen once. The receptor was isolated from a human donor in good health. Some libraries in this study had Jurkat cell RNA spiked in. Sequenced material: naive CD8+ T cells from blood, with Jurkat cell RNA spiked in. Documented subset: FACS-sorted CD8+CD4-CCR7+CD45RA+ naive T cells.

The DNA for the CDR3 is TGTGCCAGCAGTTGGCCAGGGACAGACGAGCAGTACTTC. This encodes CASSWPGTDEQYF. The chain uses TRBV6-6 and TRBJ2-7; 7 positions agree with TRBD1. The CDR3 loop spans 13 amino acids. In germline, CDR1 is MNHNY, CDR2 SVGAGI (reference sequence). After removal of 4 bases from V and 5 bases from J, the junction contained 5 bases not matched to a gene.